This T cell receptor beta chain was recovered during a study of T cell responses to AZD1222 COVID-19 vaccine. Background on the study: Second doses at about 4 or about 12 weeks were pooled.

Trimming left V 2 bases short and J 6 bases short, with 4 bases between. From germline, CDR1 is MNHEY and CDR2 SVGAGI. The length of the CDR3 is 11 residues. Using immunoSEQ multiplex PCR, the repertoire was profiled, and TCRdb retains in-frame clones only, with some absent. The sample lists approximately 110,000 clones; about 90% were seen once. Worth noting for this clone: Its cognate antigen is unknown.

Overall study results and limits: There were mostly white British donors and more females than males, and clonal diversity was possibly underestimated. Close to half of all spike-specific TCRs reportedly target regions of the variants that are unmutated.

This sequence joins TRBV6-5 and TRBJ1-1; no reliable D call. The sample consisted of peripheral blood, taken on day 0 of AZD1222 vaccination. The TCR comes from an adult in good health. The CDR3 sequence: CASSYGPEAFF. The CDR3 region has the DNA TGTGCCAGCAGTTACGGTCCTGAAGCTTTCTTT.